This is a list of T cell receptor beta chains from one sample in a study of Ad26.COV2.S vaccination and SARS-CoV-2 variants. Measured with immunoSEQ multiplex PCR; TCRdb has only the in-frame clones, and not every one. Of some 250,000 clones detected, around 87% appear once; the ten largest clones hold about 10%. The sample consisted of peripheral blood, taken in a trial of Ad26.COV2.S vaccine versus placebo. These receptors were collected from a person between 18 and 65 years old who received the Ad26.COV2.S COVID-19 vaccine or a placebo. Both conserved end residues are part of each CDR3. D genes are given only for firm matches. Part of the rows lack a size; the others show once, few, many or a class for expanded clones.

NA,NA,15,TRBJ2-1,TRBV29-1,TGCAGCGTTGAACCCCGGCTGGTGGCCGGCACGGAGCAGTTCTTC,CSVEPRLVAGTEQFF
TRBD1,NA,15,TRBJ2-7,TRBV2,TGTGCCAGCAGTGAAGGAGGACAGGGGTACCACGAGCAGTACTTC,CASSEGGQGYHEQYF
NA,NA,13,TRBJ2-7,TRBV19,TGTGCCAGTAGTATCGAACACTCCTACGAGCAGTACTTC,CASSIEHSYEQYF
NA,NA,13,TRBJ1-6,TRBV30,TGTGCCTCGGAACGGGGCATCGGTTCACCCCTCCACTTT,CASERGIGSPLHF
NA,NA,11,TRBJ2-1,TRBV3-1/TRBV3-2,TGTGCCAGCAGCCTCCGGAATGAGCAGTTCTTC,CASSLRNEQFF
TRBD2,NA,19,TRBJ2-1,TRBV7-9,TGTGCCAGCAGCTTAGCGTCCCAGCGGGGGCCAACCTCCTACAATGAGCAGTTCTTC,CASSLASQRGPTSYNEQFF
TRBD1,NA,17,TRBJ1-1,TRBV7-9,TGTGCCAGCAGCTTAAGCCCCGGGACAGGCAATCCCACTGAAGCTTTCTTT,CASSLSPGTGNPTEAFF
TRBD1,NA,16,TRBJ2-3,TRBV4-2,TGTGCCAGCAGCCAGGGACAGGGCTTACGCACAGATACGCAGTATTTT,CASSQGQGLRTDTQYF
NA,NA,16,TRBJ2-7,TRBV7-2,TGTGCCAGCAGCCAGAGGGCGGGGGCCCTCTCCTACGAGCAGTACTTC,CASSQRAGALSYEQYF
NA,NA,16,TRBJ2-7,TRBV3-1/TRBV3-2,TGTGCCAGCAGCCAAGATGTAAGGGGACCAGGGAGTGAGCAGTACTTC,CASSQDVRGPGSEQYF
TRBD1,NA,15,TRBJ1-2,TRBV4-3,TGCGCCAGCAGCCAAGGAACAGGGGCCCCATCGGGCTACACCTTC,CASSQGTGAPSGYTF
TRBD1,NA,15,TRBJ2-7,TRBV28,TGTGCCAGCAGTTTGGACAGGGTTAGGGGTTACGAGCAGTACTTC,CASSLDRVRGYEQYF
NA,NA,17,TRBJ2-3,TRBV13,TGTGCCAGCAGCTTAGCCGGAGGAGAGATGGGCACAGATACGCAGTATTTT,CASSLAGGEMGTDTQYF
TRBD2,NA,15,TRBJ2-1,TRBV5-5,TGTGCCAGCAGCTTGGAACTAGCGGGAGGGGTTGAGCAGTTCTTC,CASSLELAGGVEQFF
NA,NA,12,TRBJ2-1,TRBV24-1,TGTGTCATCCAGAACTCGCACAATGAGCAGTTCTTC,CVIQNSHNEQFF
NA,few,14,TRBJ1-1,TRBV7-9,TGTGCCAGCAGCTCTCAGACCCTGAGCACTGAAGCTTTCTTT,CASSSQTLSTEAFF
NA,NA,15,TRBJ1-1,TRBV9,TGTGCCAGCAGCGTAGTCCCGACAGTGAACACTGAAGCTTTCTTT,CASSVVPTVNTEAFF
TRBD1,NA,17,TRBJ1-4,TRBV15,TGTGCCACCAGCGGGACAGGGGGCATGTCGGCTAATGAAAAACTGTTTTTT,CATSGTGGMSANEKLFF
NA,NA,14,TRBJ2-1,TRBV15,TGTGCCACCAGCACGCCCCTACCCTACAATGAGCAGTTCTTC,CATSTPLPYNEQFF
NA,NA,13,TRBJ1-2,TRBV5-1,TGCGCCAGCAGCCTTACCCTATCGAGTGGCTACACCTTC,CASSLTLSSGYTF
TRBD1,NA,14,TRBJ1-1,TRBV5-1,TGCGCCAGCAGCTCGGGGGGACAGGGAGGTGAAGCTTTCTTT,CASSSGGQGGEAFF
NA,NA,15,TRBJ1-5,TRBV28,TGTGCCAGCGTCTCCGGGCTGGGGAAGTGGCAGCCCCAGCATTTT,CASVSGLGKWQPQHF
NA,once,12,TRBJ1-1,TRBV6-6,TGTGCCAGCACCTCCCTCGTCAGGGAAGCTTTCTTT,CASTSLVREAFF
TRBD1,NA,16,TRBJ2-7,TRBV5-4,TGTGCCAGCAGCCCCGACAGGGGGGTCTACCCCTACGAGCAGTACTTC,CASSPDRGVYPYEQYF
NA,few,11,TRBJ2-2,TRBV3-1/TRBV3-2,TGTGCCAGCAGCACAGTCGGGGAGCTGTTTTTT,CASSTVGELFF
NA,NA,13,TRBJ1-1,TRBV15,TGTGCCACCAGCAGAACTCGGGACAACCCTGGTTTCTTT,CATSRTRDNPGFF
NA,NA,16,TRBJ1-5,TRBV5-5,TGTGCCAGCAGCTCCGGGGCCCTCCCTACCAATCAGCCCCAGCATTTT,CASSSGALPTNQPQHF
NA,NA,15,TRBJ2-1,TRBV7-3,TGTGCCAGCAGCTTAGAACTCTCTGCTTACAGTGAGCAGTTCTTC,CASSLELSAYSEQFF
NA,once,17,TRBJ2-5,TRBV4-3,TGCGCCAGCAGCCAAGCTCACAGGGGCGGGAACCAAGAGACCCAGTACTTC,CASSQAHRGGNQETQYF
NA,NA,14,TRBJ2-3,TRBV2,TGTGCCAGCAGTGAGAAGGGACTCACAGATACGCAGTATTTT,CASSEKGLTDTQYF
NA,NA,16,TRBJ2-2,TRBV5-5,TGTGCCAGCAGCTTGACCGACCAGGGTCGGACCGGGGAGCTGTTTTTT,CASSLTDQGRTGELFF
TRBD2,NA,19,TRBJ2-1,TRBV18,TGTGCCAGCTCACCGTGGCGGGGACTAGCGGGACGCCTTGACAATGAGCAGTTCTTC,CASSPWRGLAGRLDNEQFF
NA,NA,13,TRBJ1-6,TRBV30,TGTGCCTGGATGTTGGCACAAGCATCACCCCTCCACTTT,CAWMLAQASPLHF
NA,NA,15,TRBJ2-5,TRBV5-1,TGCGCCAGCAGCTCCCTCCGCGGGGGCGGGGAGACCCAGTACTTC,CASSSLRGGGETQYF
TRBD1,NA,14,TRBJ1-4,TRBV11-2,TGTGCCAGCAGCCCATCGGGACAGTATGAAAAACTGTTTTTT,CASSPSGQYEKLFF
NA,NA,13,TRBJ2-7,TRBV27,TGTGCCAGCAGTTTATTGGGGGCTAGGGAGCAGTACTTC,CASSLLGAREQYF
NA,NA,11,TRBJ1-1,TRBV6-5,TGTGCCAGCAGTTACGGCAGGGAAGCTTTCTTT,CASSYGREAFF
NA,NA,12,TRBJ2-3,TRBV28,TGTGCCAGCAGCGCCTTCACAGATACGCAGTATTTT,CASSAFTDTQYF
NA,NA,15,TRBJ2-3,TRBV7-3,TGTGCCAGCAGCTTACAGCGGGCCCGCACAGATACGCAGTATTTT,CASSLQRARTDTQYF
TRBD1,NA,15,TRBJ2-1,TRBV9,TGTGCCAGCAGCGCGACAGGGAACTCCTACAATGAGCAGTTCTTC,CASSATGNSYNEQFF
TRBD1,NA,13,TRBJ1-2,TRBV5-8,TGTGCCAGCAGCAACGGGACAGGCCATGGCTACACCTTC,CASSNGTGHGYTF
TRBD1,NA,15,TRBJ2-3,TRBV6-4,TGTGCCAGCAGTAAAGACAGGGTTCGTGCAGATACGCAGTATTTT,CASSKDRVRADTQYF
TRBD1,NA,15,TRBJ1-4,TRBV14,TGTGCCAGCAGCCCCAACCGGGACAGATCTGAAAAACTGTTTTTT,CASSPNRDRSEKLFF
NA,NA,18,TRBJ2-2,TRBV7-6,TGTGCCAGCAGCTTACCTTTTGGGGCAGACAAGAACACCGGGGAGCTGTTTTTT,CASSLPFGADKNTGELFF
NA,few,19,TRBJ2-6,TRBV27,TGTGCCAGCAGTTCACCACTTCGGCAGTCTCCTCTGGGGGCCAACGTCCTGACTTTC,CASSSPLRQSPLGANVLTF
NA,NA,15,TRBJ2-2,TRBV6-4,TGTGCCAGCAGTGACTCGCACAGGTGGACCGGGGAGCTGTTTTTT,CASSDSHRWTGELFF
NA,NA,14,TRBJ1-5,TRBV10-3,TGTGCCATCAAATCTGAAGGGAACAATCAGCCCCAGCATTTT,CAIKSEGNNQPQHF
TRBD1,NA,17,TRBJ2-1,TRBV7-8,TGTGCCAGCATCGACCGGGCCGGGACAGTGAACTACAATGAGCAGTTCTTC,CASIDRAGTVNYNEQFF
NA,NA,12,TRBJ1-6,TRBV28,TGTGCCAGCAGTTCCGGAGGATCACCCCTCCACTTT,CASSSGGSPLHF
NA,few,14,TRBJ2-7,TRBV15,TGTGCCACCAGCAGGACAGCCCCTTCCTACGAGCAGTACTTC,CATSRTAPSYEQYF
TRBD1,few,14,TRBJ2-1,TRBV15,TGTGCCACCAGGATGACAGGGGCCGGCAATGAGCAGTTCTTC,CATRMTGAGNEQFF
TRBD2,NA,16,TRBJ2-1,TRBV10-3,TGTGCCACCGGGGTAGCGGGGATTGGGTTGTCGAATGAGCAGTTCTTC,CATGVAGIGLSNEQFF
NA,few,13,TRBJ2-5,TRBV9,TGTGCCAGCAATCGGGACAACCAAGAGACCCAGTACTTC,CASNRDNQETQYF
NA,NA,14,TRBJ2-7,TRBV5-6,TGTGCCAGCAGCCAAACTACAGGGACCTACGAGCAGTACTTC,CASSQTTGTYEQYF
TRBD1,NA,14,TRBJ1-1,TRBV10-3,TGTGCCATCGGCCTACAACAGGGGGTCACTGAAGCTTTCTTT,CAIGLQQGVTEAFF